The subject of this entry is one T cell receptor beta chain. This entry comes from a study of T cells in tuberculosis. Thawed, overnight-rested PBMC were stained with GMM-loaded CD1B tetramer, viability dye and anti-CD3, then sorted. The lipid loaded on the CD1B tetramers was C32 glucose monomycolate from Rhodococcus equi. About 100,000 tetramer-negative cells were sorted from each donor. Chain pairing is unknown; alpha and beta were sequenced separately. The data were produced by immunoSEQ multiplex PCR, yet TCRdb's version contains in-frame clones alone and is incomplete. The sample includes about 59,000 clones, 65% to 90% of them seen just once. This clonotype originated in an adult woman with latent tuberculosis. Sequenced input: CD1b-GMM tetramer-negative cells sorted from PBMCs.

This chain's CDR3 is CASSTRTSGAGTQYF. Here the CDR3 DNA reads TGTGCCAGCAGTACCCGGACTAGCGGGGCTGGTACGCAGTATTTT. The chain employs TRBV5-4 and TRBJ2-3; 12 bases are a match to TRBD2. Germline assignment: CDR1 SGHNT and CDR2 YYREEE (reference sequence). This CDR3 region has 15 residues. The V segment lost 5 bases and the J segment 8 bases; nucleotides outside the gene matches: 9.